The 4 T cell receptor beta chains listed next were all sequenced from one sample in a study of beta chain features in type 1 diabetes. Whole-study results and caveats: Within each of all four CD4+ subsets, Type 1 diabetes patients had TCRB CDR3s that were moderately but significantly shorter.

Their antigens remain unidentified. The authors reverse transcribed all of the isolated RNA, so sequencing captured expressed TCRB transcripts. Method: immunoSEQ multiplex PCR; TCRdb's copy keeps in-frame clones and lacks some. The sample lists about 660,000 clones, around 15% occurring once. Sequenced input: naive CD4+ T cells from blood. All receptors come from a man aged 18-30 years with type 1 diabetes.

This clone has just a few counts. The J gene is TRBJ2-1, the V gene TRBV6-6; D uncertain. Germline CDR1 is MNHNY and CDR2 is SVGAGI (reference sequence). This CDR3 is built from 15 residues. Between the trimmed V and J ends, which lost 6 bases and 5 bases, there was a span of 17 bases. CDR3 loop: CASSPRNRANNEQFF. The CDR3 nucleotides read TGTGCCAGCAGCCCACGAAATAGGGCAAACAATGAGCAGTTCTTC.

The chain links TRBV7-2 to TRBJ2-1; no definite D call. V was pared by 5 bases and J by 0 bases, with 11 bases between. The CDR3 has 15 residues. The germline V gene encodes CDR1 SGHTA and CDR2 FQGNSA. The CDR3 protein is CASSDLRSSYNEQFF. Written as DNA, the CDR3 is TGTGCCAGCAGCGATCTCCGAAGCTCCTACAATGAGCAGTTCTTC. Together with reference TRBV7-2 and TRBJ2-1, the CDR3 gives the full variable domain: GAGVSQSPSNKVTEKGKDVELRCDPISGHTALYWYRQSLGQGLEFLIYFQGNSAPDKSGLPSDRFSAERTGGSVSTLTIQRTQQEDSAVYLCASSDLRSSYNEQFFGPGTRLTVL.

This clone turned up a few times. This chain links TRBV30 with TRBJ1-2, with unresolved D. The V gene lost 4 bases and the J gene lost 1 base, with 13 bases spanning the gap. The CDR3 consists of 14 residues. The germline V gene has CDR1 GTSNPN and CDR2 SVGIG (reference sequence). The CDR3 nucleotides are TGTGCCTGGAAACCCGGGAGCTATAACTATGGCTACACCTTC. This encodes CAWKPGSYNYGYTF.

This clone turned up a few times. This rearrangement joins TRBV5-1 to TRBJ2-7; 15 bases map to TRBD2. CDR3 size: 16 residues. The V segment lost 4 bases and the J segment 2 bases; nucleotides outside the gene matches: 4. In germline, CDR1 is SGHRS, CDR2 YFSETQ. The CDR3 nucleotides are TGCGCCAGCAGCCAAGGGACTAGCGGGAGGACCTACGAGCAGTACTTC. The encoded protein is CASSQGTSGRTYEQYF.